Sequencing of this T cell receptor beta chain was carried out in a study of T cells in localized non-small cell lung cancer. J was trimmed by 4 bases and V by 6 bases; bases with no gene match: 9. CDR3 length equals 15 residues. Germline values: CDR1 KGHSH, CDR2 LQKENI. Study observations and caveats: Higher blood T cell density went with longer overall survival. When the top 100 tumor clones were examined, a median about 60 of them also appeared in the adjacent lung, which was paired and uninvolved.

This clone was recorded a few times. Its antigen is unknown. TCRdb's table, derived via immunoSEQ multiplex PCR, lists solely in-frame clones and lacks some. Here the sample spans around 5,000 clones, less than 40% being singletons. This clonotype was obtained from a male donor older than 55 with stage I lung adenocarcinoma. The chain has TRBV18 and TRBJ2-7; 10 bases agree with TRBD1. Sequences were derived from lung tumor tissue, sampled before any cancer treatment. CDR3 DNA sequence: TGTGCCAGCTCTCCGGGACAGGGGAATGAGTACGAGCAGTACTTC. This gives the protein CASSPGQGNEYEQYF.